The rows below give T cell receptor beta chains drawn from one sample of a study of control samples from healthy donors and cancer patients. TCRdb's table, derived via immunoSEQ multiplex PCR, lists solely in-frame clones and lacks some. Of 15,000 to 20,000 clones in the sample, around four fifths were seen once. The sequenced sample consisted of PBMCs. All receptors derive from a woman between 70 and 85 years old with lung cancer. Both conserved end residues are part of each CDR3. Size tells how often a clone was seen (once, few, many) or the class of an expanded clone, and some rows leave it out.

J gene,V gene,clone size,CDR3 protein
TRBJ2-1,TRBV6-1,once,CASTPDGDSYNEQFF
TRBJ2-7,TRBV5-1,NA,CASSLEGTGSYEQYF
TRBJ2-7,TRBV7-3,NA,CASSPGTHREQYF
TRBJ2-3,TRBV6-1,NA,CASSEQGHTQYF
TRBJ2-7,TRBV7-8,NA,CASSFTGTSGSNEQYF
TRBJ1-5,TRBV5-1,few,CASSLDRGDNQPQHF
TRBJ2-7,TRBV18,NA,CASSRPTGGAEQYF
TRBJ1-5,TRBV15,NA,CATSRVDRGGDQPQHF
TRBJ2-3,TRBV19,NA,CASSIDWNIPDTQYF
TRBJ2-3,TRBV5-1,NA,CASSFRTGADTQYF
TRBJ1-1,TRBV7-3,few,CASSLMGGGTEAFF
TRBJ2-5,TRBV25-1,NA,CASSEFDRDYPETQYF
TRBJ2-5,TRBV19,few,CASSITSGSYETQYF
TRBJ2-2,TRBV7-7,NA,CASSPRRASGMGDTGELFF
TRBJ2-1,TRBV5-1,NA,CASRLEGQGWNEQFF
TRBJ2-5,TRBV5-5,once,CASSSFAPEETQYF
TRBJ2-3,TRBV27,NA,CASSSAGAVDTQYF
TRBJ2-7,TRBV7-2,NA,CASSFDQGGFEQYF
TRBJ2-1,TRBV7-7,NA,CASSTQRGRNEQFF
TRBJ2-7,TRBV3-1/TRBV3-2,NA,CASSQVSRVSYEQYF
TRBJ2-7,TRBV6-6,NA,CASSTEKGKGTYEQYF
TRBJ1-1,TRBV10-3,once,CAISEGWGNTEAFF
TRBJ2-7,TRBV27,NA,CASSLLAGGEQYF
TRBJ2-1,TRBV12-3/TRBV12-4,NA,CASTKLGGEQFF
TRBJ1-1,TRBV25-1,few,CASSSGQGWTEAFF
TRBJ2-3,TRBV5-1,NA,CASSPVRQGGTDTQYF
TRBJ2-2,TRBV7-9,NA,CTSSPGLAGFNTGELFF
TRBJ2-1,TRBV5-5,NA,CASSSSSSYNEQFF
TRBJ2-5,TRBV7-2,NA,CASSLTRGQETQYF
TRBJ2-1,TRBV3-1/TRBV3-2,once,CASSAAAGEQFF
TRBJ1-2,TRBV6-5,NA,CASSTGNYGYTF
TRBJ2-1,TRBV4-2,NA,CASSQDLRGRLAGAYNEQFF
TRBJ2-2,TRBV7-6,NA,CASSRGTDWSGELFF
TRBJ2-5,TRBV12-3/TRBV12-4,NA,CASSQAGSETQYF
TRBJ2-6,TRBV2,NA,CASSSRGGGRANVLTF
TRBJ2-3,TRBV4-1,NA,CASSQDRTYTQYF
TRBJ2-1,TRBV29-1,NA,CSVDELAGYNEQFF
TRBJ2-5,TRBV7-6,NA,CASSPEKGSGELQETQYF
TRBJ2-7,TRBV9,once,CASSSGLRPGGEQYF
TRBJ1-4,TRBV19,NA,CASSSRDIGREKLFF
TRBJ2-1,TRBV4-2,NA,CASSLLVSSYNEQFF
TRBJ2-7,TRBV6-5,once,CASTPRASSKVQYF
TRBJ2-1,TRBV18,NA,CASSPPGMANEQFF
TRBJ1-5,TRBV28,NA,CASSLTVSNQPQHF
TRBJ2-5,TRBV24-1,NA,CATSDYQGSGILGEETQYF
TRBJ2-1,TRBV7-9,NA,CASSLTGTPGDEQFF
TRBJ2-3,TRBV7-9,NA,CASSFGYGTADTQYF
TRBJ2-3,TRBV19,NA,CASSIRQGSTDTQYF
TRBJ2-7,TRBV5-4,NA,CASSATSGPGEQYF
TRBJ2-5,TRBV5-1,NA,CASRRDGTTQETQYF
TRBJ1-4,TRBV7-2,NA,CASNLAQGSGTNEKLFF
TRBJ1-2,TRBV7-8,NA,CASSYVGTPNYGYTF
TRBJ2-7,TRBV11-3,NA,CASSLASPSYEQYF
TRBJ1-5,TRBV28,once,CASSLDQGAGMGQPQHF
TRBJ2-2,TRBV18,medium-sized,CASSDPGNTGELFF
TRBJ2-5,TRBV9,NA,CASSVDWGQETQYF
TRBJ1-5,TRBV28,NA,CASRRQENQPQHF
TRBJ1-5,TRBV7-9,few,CASSLGTGWMDQPQHF